This is a list of T cell receptor beta chains from one sample in a study of cytotoxic CD8 clonotypes in ibrutinib-treated CLL. Assay: immunoSEQ multiplex PCR; the TCRdb copy retains only in-frame clones and omits some. The sample includes about 39,000 clones, roughly 65% of them seen just once. Sequences were derived from PBMCs, sampled at disease progression, from a patient treated with ibrutinib. These receptors were obtained from a human donor with chronic lymphocytic leukemia. The CDR3 runs from the conserved cysteine through the conserved F or W. A D gene is named only where the DNA matches it firmly. Not every row has a clone size; where given, it reads once, few, many or a size class.

V	size	D	J	DNA	CDR3
TRBV5-1	.	.	TRBJ1-1	TGCGCCAGCAGTCCACAGGGGAACACTGAAGCTTTCTTT	CASSPQGNTEAFF
TRBV9	.	.	TRBJ2-5	TGTGCCAGCAGCGTACCGGACAGAGAAGAGACCCAGTACTTC	CASSVPDREETQYF
TRBV10-2	few	TRBD1	TRBJ1-3	TGCGCCAGCAGTGAACAGGGGGCTGGAAACACCATATATTTT	CASSEQGAGNTIYF
TRBV12-5	.	.	TRBJ1-1	TGTGCTAGTGGTAGAACCACTAAACCGAACACTGAAGCTTTCTTT	CASGRTTKPNTEAFF
TRBV5-1	few	TRBD1	TRBJ1-1	TGCGCCAGCAGCTCCGCGACAGGGTCGAACACTGAAGCTTTCTTT	CASSSATGSNTEAFF
TRBV19	.	.	TRBJ2-4	TGTGCCAGTAGTAACGGGACCAAACTTCTACTAGCCAAAAACATTCAGTACTTC	CASSNGTKLLLAKNIQYF
TRBV27	medium-sized	.	TRBJ2-5	TGTGCCAGCAGTTTACTGGGGGAGACCCAGTACTTC	CASSLLGETQYF
TRBV9	.	TRBD1	TRBJ2-3	TGTGCCAGCAGCGTAGCACGGGCCGGGACAGGGGGAAAAGGGACAGATACGCAGTATTTT	CASSVARAGTGGKGTDTQYF
TRBV5-6	.	TRBD2	TRBJ2-7	TGTGCCAGCAGCTTGATAGCGGGGGCCTCCTACGAGCAGTACTTC	CASSLIAGASYEQYF
TRBV19	.	TRBD2	TRBJ2-3	TGTGCCAGTAGCAACCGCCACCGGGAGGGCACAGATACGCAGTATTTT	CASSNRHREGTDTQYF
TRBV28	.	.	TRBJ2-3	TGTGCCAGCAGGGGGCCAGCCGATTCAGATACGCAGTATTTT	CASRGPADSDTQYF
TRBV28	few	TRBD1	TRBJ1-2	TGTGCCAGCAGACAGGGGACGGAAAACTATGGCTACACCTTC	CASRQGTENYGYTF
TRBV11-3	.	TRBD1	TRBJ2-3	TGTGCCAGCAGCTCCCGGGACAGGGTAACGGGAGATACGCAGTATTTT	CASSSRDRVTGDTQYF
TRBV9	.	TRBD2	TRBJ2-1	TGTGCCAGCAGCCCAGGGACTAGCCCCTACAATGAGCAGTTCTTC	CASSPGTSPYNEQFF
TRBV7-2	.	TRBD2	TRBJ2-3	TGTGCCAGCAGCTTGTTCGGGCTAGCGGGAGGGTTTCGCGGAGATACGCAGTATTTT	CASSLFGLAGGFRGDTQYF
TRBV7-6	.	.	TRBJ2-5	TGTGCCAGCAGCTCCAGTGAGACCCAGTACTTC	CASSSSETQYF
TRBV11-2	.	TRBD2	TRBJ2-3	TGTGCCAGCAGCTCCCTGACTGCGAGCGGGGGTACAGATACGCAGTATTTT	CASSSLTASGGTDTQYF
TRBV5-1	.	.	TRBJ2-7	TGCGCCAGCAGCTTGGCGATTGGGGGAGCCTACGAGCAGTACTTC	CASSLAIGGAYEQYF
TRBV10-3	.	.	TRBJ2-2	TGTGCCATCAGTGAGTCTGGAGGGGCTGGGGAGCTGTTTTTT	CAISESGGAGELFF
TRBV10-3	medium-sized	.	TRBJ1-5	TGTGCCACCAGGACAGCGAGGAATCAGCCCCAGCATTTT	CATRTARNQPQHF
TRBV18	few	TRBD2	TRBJ2-7	TGTGCCAGCTCACCGTTGGGACTAGCGGGAGGGCCCCACGAGCAGTACTTC	CASSPLGLAGGPHEQYF
TRBV6-1	few	.	TRBJ1-1	TGTGCCAGCAGGCTTGGAAAAGACACTGAAGCTTTCTTT	CASRLGKDTEAFF
TRBV30	once	TRBD1	TRBJ2-7	TGTGCCTACACAGGACAGGGGCTCTACGAGCAGTACTTC	CAYTGQGLYEQYF
TRBV5-4	.	.	TRBJ2-5	TGTGCCAGCAGCTCATATTCGGGGCAAGAGACCCAGTACTTC	CASSSYSGQETQYF
TRBV7-9	.	TRBD2	TRBJ2-1	TGTGCCAGCAGCTCCACTAGCGGGAGCTCCTACAATGAGCAGTTCTTC	CASSSTSGSSYNEQFF
TRBV6-1	few	TRBD2	TRBJ2-1	TGTGCCAGCAGGGTCACTAGCGGGCTTATTAATGAGCAGTTCTTC	CASRVTSGLINEQFF
TRBV9	.	.	TRBJ2-3	TGTGCCAGCAGCGAGGGCCCACCCAGCACAGATACGCAGTATTTT	CASSEGPPSTDTQYF
TRBV7-8	.	TRBD1	TRBJ2-5	TGTGCCAGCAGCTTAGTCGCAGGGGGCGTAGAAGAGACCCAGTACTTC	CASSLVAGGVEETQYF
TRBV6-5	few	TRBD1	TRBJ1-5	TGTGCCAGCAGTGCCGACAGGGTTCAGCCCCAGCATTTT	CASSADRVQPQHF
TRBV29-1	.	.	TRBJ2-5	TGCAGCGTTGCATTGGGGGGCTTAGGGACCCAGTACTTC	CSVALGGLGTQYF
TRBV9	.	TRBD2	TRBJ2-1	TGTGCCAGCAGCGTAGAGGGAGGGGCTAGCGGGAATAGGGGCAATGAGCAGTTCTTC	CASSVEGGASGNRGNEQFF
TRBV25-1	.	TRBD2	TRBJ2-5	TGTGCCAGCAGAATCACAAGGACTAGCGCAATCCAAGAGACCCAGTACTTC	CASRITRTSAIQETQYF
TRBV19	.	.	TRBJ1-1	TGTGCCAGTAGTACTGGGGGACGTTTTGAGGGAGCTTTCTTT	CASSTGGRFEGAFF
TRBV11-3	once	TRBD2	TRBJ2-7	TGTGCCAGCAGCTTCGGGACTAGCGGGAGGGAATTTACCTACGAGCAGTACTTC	CASSFGTSGREFTYEQYF
TRBV28	.	.	TRBJ2-7	TGTGCCAGCAGTTTAGGGGCCTTCTACGAGCAGTACTTC	CASSLGAFYEQYF
TRBV5-6	.	TRBD2	TRBJ2-3	TGTGCCAGCAGCTACGTCGTGCGGGAGATAGGGGATACGCAGTATTTT	CASSYVVREIGDTQYF
TRBV9	.	TRBD2	TRBJ2-5	TGTGCCAGCACCCTGGGGCTAGCGGAAGAGACCCAGTACTTC	CASTLGLAEETQYF
TRBV2	.	.	TRBJ2-2	TGTGCCAGCGGTAACGCGAACACCGGGGAGCTGTTTTTT	CASGNANTGELFF
TRBV4-3	.	TRBD2	TRBJ2-1	TGCGCCAGCAGCCAGCTGGGACTAGCGGGGCCAGAGCAGTTCTTC	CASSQLGLAGPEQFF
TRBV15	.	TRBD2	TRBJ2-7	TGTGCCACCAGCAGAGATAAGTCGGCTAGCGGGAGGGCCCACGAGCAGTACTTC	CATSRDKSASGRAHEQYF